The T cell receptor (beta chain) under discussion was sequenced for a study of somatic mutations in cytotoxic T cells in rheumatoid arthritis. Study in general: A roughly 33 ml EDTA sample of patient blood was drawn right after diagnosis, before any treatment.

V lost 4 bases to trimming and J lost 8 bases, with 8 bases between them. CDR1 is SGHNT, CDR2 YENEEA, per germline. The CDR3 contains 12 residues. Profiled with immunoSEQ multiplex PCR; TCRdb holds only in-frame clones, not every one. The table has 6,500 to 9,000 clones, roughly 75% seen once. The receptor was derived from an adult with rheumatoid arthritis. Sequencing input: CD8+ T cells sorted from blood. The chain uses TRBV11-3 and TRBJ1-4, with D perhaps matching TRBD1 (6 bases). CDR3 protein: CASSWTEEKLFF. The CDR3 coding sequence is TGTGCCAGCAGCTGGACAGAAGAAAAACTGTTTTTT.